Listed here are 7 T cell receptor beta chains from one sample, sequenced in a study of CD8 T cells in Susac syndrome. Random hexamers served to reverse transcribe roughly 0.5 to 1 ug RNA. One entry per CDR3 protein results from TCRdb running MiXCR on the immunoSEQ multiplex PCR reads. The data contain about 110,000 distinct CDR3 sequences, 95% to 98% of them singletons. Sequences were obtained from CD4+ T cells from PBMCs. All receptors derive from a human donor in good health.

This clonotype has only a few counts. The chain carries TRBV9 and TRBJ2-6; D unclear. The CDR3 has 14 amino acids. Deletions cut 0 bases from V and 3 bases from J, with 4 bases between. Germline-derived CDR1 and CDR2 are SGDLS and YYNGEE. CDR3 DNA: TGTGCCAGCAGCGTAGGTGGTGGGGCCAACGTCCTGACTTTC. This translates into CASSVGGGANVLTF.

This sequence joins TRBV30 and TRBJ2-1; 8 bases are a match to TRBD1. The germline gives CDR1 GTSNPN, CDR2 SVGIG (reference sequence). The CDR3 contains 16 residues. V was pared by 4 bases and J by 8 bases, with 16 bases of the junction left unmatched. The CDR3 DNA reads TGTGCCTGGAATTTACCTCCCAGGACAGGGACATATGAGCAGTTCTTC. This translates into CAWNLPPRTGTYEQFF.

This clonotype was seen a single time. The rearrangement uses TRBV15 and TRBJ1-2; no clear D. The ends were cut back, 1 base at V and 8 bases at J, with 8 bases in the middle. Germline lookup yields CDR1 LNHNV and CDR2 YYDKDF (reference sequence). This CDR3 spans 12 amino acids. The CDR3 nucleotides read TGTGCCACCAGCAGAGGGGGAAACGGCTACACCTTC. It yields the protein CATSRGGNGYTF.

The chain joins TRBV7-3 to TRBJ1-2; 10 bases agree with TRBD1. The J segment lost 8 bases and the V segment lost 4 bases, leaving 13 bases of the junction unmatched. The CDR3 length is 16 residues. The germline gives CDR1 SGHTA, CDR2 FQGTGA. The CDR3 reads CASSSRSGTGENGYTF. Here the CDR3 DNA reads TGTGCCAGCAGCTCCCGCTCAGGGACAGGGGAGAACGGCTACACCTTC.

This chain joins TRBV7-2 and TRBJ2-5; perhaps D is TRBD1 or TRBD2 (6 bases each). Per the germline V gene, CDR1 is SGHTA and CDR2 is FQGNSA. Between the trimmed V and J ends, which lost 2 bases and 5 bases, there was a span of 15 bases. CDR3 length equals 15 residues. This CDR3 is CASSLQSGAGETQYF. The CDR3 bases are TGTGCCAGCAGCTTACAATCGGGGGCCGGGGAGACCCAGTACTTC.

This chain connects TRBV27 to TRBJ1-1, with TRBD1 matching over 8 bases. Per the germline V gene, CDR1 is MNHEY and CDR2 is SMNVEV (reference sequence). CDR3 length: 17 residues. V dropped 2 bases and J dropped 2; count of bases not matched to a gene: 10. CDR3 residues: CASSLISGTGVNTEAFF. The CDR3 bases are TGTGCCAGCAGTTTAATCTCCGGGACAGGAGTTAACACTGAAGCTTTCTTT.

J is TRBJ1-1 and V is TRBV2; tentative D call: TRBD1 (5 bases). Germline-derived CDR1 and CDR2 are SNHLY and FYNNEI. Between the trimmed V and J ends, which lost 2 bases and 1 base, there was a span of 8 bases. This CDR3 spans 14 amino acids. In DNA form, the CDR3 reads TGTGCCAGCAGTGAACAGGGTGGGAACACTGAAGCTTTCTTT. Translating gives CASSEQGGNTEAFF.